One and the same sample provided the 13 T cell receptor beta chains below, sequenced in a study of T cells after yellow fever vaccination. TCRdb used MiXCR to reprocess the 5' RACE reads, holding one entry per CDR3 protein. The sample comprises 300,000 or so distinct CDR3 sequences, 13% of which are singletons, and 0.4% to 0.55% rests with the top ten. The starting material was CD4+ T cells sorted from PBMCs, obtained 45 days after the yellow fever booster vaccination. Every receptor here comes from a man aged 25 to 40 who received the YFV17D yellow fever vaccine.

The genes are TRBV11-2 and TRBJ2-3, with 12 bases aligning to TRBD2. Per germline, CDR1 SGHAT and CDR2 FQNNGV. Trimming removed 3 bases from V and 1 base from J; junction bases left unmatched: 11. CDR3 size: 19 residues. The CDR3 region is CASSFFGLAGLDRTDTQYF. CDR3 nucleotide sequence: TGTGCCAGCAGCTTTTTCGGACTAGCGGGGTTAGACCGCACAGATACGCAGTATTTT.

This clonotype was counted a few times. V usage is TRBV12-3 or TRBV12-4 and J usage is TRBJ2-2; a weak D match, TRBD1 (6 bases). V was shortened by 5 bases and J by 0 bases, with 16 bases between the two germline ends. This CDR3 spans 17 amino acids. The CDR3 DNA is TGTGCCAGCAGTGGGTCCGGACAGTTTACGAACACCGGGGAGCTGTTTTTT. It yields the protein CASSGSGQFTNTGELFF.

CDR3 in amino acids: CASSALTGGTGELFF. The CDR3 DNA reads TGTGCCAGCAGTGCCTTGACAGGGGGCACCGGGGAGCTGTTTTTT. This chain uses TRBV27 with TRBJ2-2; TRBD1 agrees at 9 bases. This CDR3 has 15 residues. Germline-derived CDR1 and CDR2 are MNHEY and SMNVEV (reference sequence). V dropped 5 bases and J dropped 4; count of bases not matched to a gene: 5.

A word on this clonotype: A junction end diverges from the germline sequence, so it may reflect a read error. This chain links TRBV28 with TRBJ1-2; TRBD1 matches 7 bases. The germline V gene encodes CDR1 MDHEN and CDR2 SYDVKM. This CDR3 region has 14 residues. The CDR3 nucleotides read TGTTCCAGCACCAAAGGGGACAGATACTATGGCTACACCTTC. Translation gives CSSTKGDRYYGYTF.

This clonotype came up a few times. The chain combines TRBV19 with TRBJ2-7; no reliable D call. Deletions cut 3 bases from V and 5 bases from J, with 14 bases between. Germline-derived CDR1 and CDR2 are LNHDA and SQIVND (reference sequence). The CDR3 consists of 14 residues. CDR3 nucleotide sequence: TGTGCCAGTAGTATTCAGGCCTCCGGGCACGAGCAGTACTTC. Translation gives CASSIQASGHEQYF.

In DNA, the CDR3 is TGTGCCACCAGCAGGAACAGGGCTAACACTGAAGCTTTCTTT. Translating it yields CATSRNRANTEAFF. This chain joins TRBV15 and TRBJ1-1; D is perhaps TRBD1 (6 bases). Germline assignment: CDR1 LNHNV and CDR2 YYDKDF (reference sequence). Trimming took off 3 bases at V and 2 bases at J, with 10 bases between the two ends. The CDR3 runs to 14 residues.

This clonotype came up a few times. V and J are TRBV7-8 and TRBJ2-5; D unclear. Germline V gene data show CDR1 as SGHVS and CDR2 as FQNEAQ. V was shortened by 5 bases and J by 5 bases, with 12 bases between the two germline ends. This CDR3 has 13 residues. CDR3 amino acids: CASSPVKAETQYF. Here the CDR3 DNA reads TGTGCCAGCAGCCCTGTTAAAGCGGAGACCCAGTACTTC.

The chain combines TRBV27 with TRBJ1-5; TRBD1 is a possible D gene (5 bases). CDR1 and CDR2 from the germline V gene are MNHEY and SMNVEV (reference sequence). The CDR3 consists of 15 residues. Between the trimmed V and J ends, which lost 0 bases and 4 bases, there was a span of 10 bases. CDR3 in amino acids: CASSLSGRPNQPQHF. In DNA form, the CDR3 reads TGTGCCAGCAGTTTATCGGGACGGCCAAATCAGCCCCAGCATTTT.

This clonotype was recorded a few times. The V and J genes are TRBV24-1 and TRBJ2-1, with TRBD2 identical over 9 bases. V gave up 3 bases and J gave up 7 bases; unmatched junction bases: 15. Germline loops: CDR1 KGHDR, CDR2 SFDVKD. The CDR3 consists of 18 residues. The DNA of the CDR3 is TGTGCCACCAGTGATCGACAGGGTCCGACTAGCGGAGTGAATGAGCAGTTCTTC. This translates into CATSDRQGPTSGVNEQFF.

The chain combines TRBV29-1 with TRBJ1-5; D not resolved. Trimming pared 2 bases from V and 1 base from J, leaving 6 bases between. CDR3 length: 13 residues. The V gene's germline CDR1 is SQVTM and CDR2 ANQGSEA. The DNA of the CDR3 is TGCAGCGTTGAATTTGGGAGCAATCAGCCCCAGCATTTT. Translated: CSVEFGSNQPQHF.

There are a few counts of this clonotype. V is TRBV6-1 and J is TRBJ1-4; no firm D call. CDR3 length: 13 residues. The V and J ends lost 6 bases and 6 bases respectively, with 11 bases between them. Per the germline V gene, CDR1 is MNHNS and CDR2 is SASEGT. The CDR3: CASRGWQDEKLFF. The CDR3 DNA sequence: TGTGCCAGCAGGGGGTGGCAGGATGAAAAACTGTTTTTT.

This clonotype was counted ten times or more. CDR3 loop: CATSDLDGTRGGNEQFF. In DNA form, the CDR3 reads TGTGCCACCAGTGATTTAGACGGAACCAGAGGGGGGAATGAGCAGTTCTTC. The chain employs TRBV24-1 and TRBJ2-1; D is possibly TRBD1 or TRBD2 (6 bases each). The V gene's germline CDR1 is KGHDR and CDR2 SFDVKD. This CDR3 region has 17 residues. V lost 1 base to trimming and J lost 7 bases, with 19 bases between them.

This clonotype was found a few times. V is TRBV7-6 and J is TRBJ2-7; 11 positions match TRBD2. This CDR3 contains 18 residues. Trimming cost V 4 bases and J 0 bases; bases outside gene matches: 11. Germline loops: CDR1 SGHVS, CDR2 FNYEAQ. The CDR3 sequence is CASSSRASGRTSSYEQYF. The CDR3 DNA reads TGTGCCAGCAGCTCCAGGGCTAGCGGGAGGACATCCTCCTACGAGCAGTACTTC.